These 16 T cell receptor beta chains originate from one sample sequenced in a study of technical replicates of blood from a handful of donors. Clones were read by immunoSEQ multiplex PCR, and TCRdb kept only the in-frame ones, dropping some. The table records around 79,000 clones, around 94% of them present only once. The sequenced material came from T cells isolated from PBMCs. Receptors originate from a human donor in good health.

This clone was counted a single time. The chain couples TRBV6-1 to TRBJ1-1; D gene unclear. V was clipped by 8 bases and J by 7 bases, with 14 bases between them. CDR1 and CDR2 from the germline V gene are MNHNS and SASEGT. This CDR3 spans 12 amino acids. The CDR3 DNA sequence: TGTGCCAGCTTGAGGGTTTTTTATGAAGCTTTCTTT. As protein: CASLRVFYEAFF.

The chain uses TRBV6-5 and TRBJ2-1; perhaps TRBD1 as D (6 bases). The germline V and J ends were trimmed by 2 bases and 4 bases, with 6 bases remaining between them. The CDR3 has 13 residues. Germline V gene lookup returns CDR1 MNHEY and CDR2 SVGAGI. In DNA, the CDR3 is TGTGCCAGCAGTTACGGGACATACAATGAGCAGTTCTTC. It translates to CASSYGTYNEQFF.

The rearrangement joins TRBV27 to TRBJ1-5, with 7 bases that match TRBD1. V shed 3 bases and J 7 bases; nucleotides not matched to a gene: 3. Germline CDR1 reads MNHEY; CDR2 reads SMNVEV (reference sequence). The length of the CDR3 is 13 residues. CDR3 in amino acids: CASSLAGGQPQHF. In DNA, the CDR3 is TGTGCCAGCAGTTTGGCAGGGGGACAGCCCCAGCATTTT.

The genes are TRBV25-1 and TRBJ2-3, with unresolved D. V gave up 4 bases and J gave up 0 bases, with 5 bases separating them. The CDR3 is made up of 13 amino acids. In germline, CDR1 is MGHDK, CDR2 SYGVNS. The CDR3 sequence is CASSVPSTDTQYF. In nucleotides, the CDR3 is TGTGCCAGCAGTGTTCCTAGCACAGATACGCAGTATTTT. The full variable domain, completed using reference TRBV25-1 and TRBJ2-3, is EADIYQTPRYLVIGTGKKITLECSQTMGHDKMYWYQQDPGMELHLIHYSYGVNSTEKGDLSSESTVSRIRTEHFPLTLESARPSHTSQYLCASSVPSTDTQYFGPGTRLTVL.

The rearrangement uses TRBV6-5 and TRBJ1-1; perhaps TRBD1 as D (6 bases). Deletions cut 0 bases from V and 7 bases from J, with 12 bases between. The germline V gene has CDR1 MNHEY and CDR2 SVGAGI. The CDR3 extends over 14 amino acids. The CDR3 DNA sequence: TGTGCCAGCAGTTACTCCCGACAGGCTGGTGAAGCTTTCTTT. Translation: CASSYSRQAGEAFF.

The rearrangement uses TRBV28 and TRBJ2-4; perhaps TRBD1 as D (5 bases). The V gene's germline CDR1 is MDHEN and CDR2 SYDVKM. The CDR3 consists of 14 residues. V dropped 5 bases and J dropped 0 bases, with 8 bases sitting between them. The CDR3 sequence is CASSATVAKNIQYF. CDR3 sequence (DNA): TGTGCCAGCAGTGCGACAGTAGCCAAAAACATTCAGTACTTC.

CDR3 nucleotide sequence: TGTGCCAGCTCCTGGACAGGGTTCGACATGAACACTGAAGCTTTCTTT. Its protein is CASSWTGFDMNTEAFF. This chain joins TRBV18 and TRBJ1-1; TRBD1 matches 8 bases. The ends lost 6 bases at V and 0 bases at J; junction bases unmatched: 9. Germline-derived CDR1 and CDR2 are KGHSH and LQKENI. CDR3 length: 16 amino acids.

V is TRBV5-1 and J is TRBJ2-7; TRBD1 agrees at 7 bases. Germline V gene lookup returns CDR1 SGHRS and CDR2 YFSETQ. The CDR3 runs 13 residues. The V gene end was trimmed by 3 bases and the J gene end by 0 bases; junction bases not matched to a gene: 0. CDR3 residues: CASSWDSSYEQYF. The CDR3 region has the DNA TGCGCCAGCAGCTGGGACAGCTCCTACGAGCAGTACTTC.

The chain recombines TRBV7-2 with TRBJ1-1; 11 bases line up with TRBD1. Germline CDR1 is SGHTA and CDR2 is FQGNSA. CDR3 length: 15 residues. V gave up 3 bases and J gave up 4 bases; unmatched junction bases: 4. The CDR3 region is CASSFEDRGLTEAFF. CDR3 coding DNA: TGTGCCAGCAGCTTTGAGGACAGGGGGCTCACTGAAGCTTTCTTT.

The chain links TRBV27 to TRBJ1-2; the D gene is possibly TRBD1 (5 bases). V was shortened by 3 bases and J by 5 bases, with 10 bases between the two germline ends. The length of the CDR3 is 13 residues. Germline V lookup: CDR1 MNHEY, CDR2 SMNVEV (reference sequence). CDR3 sequence reads: CASSFGALYGYTF. The CDR3, as DNA: TGTGCCAGCAGTTTTGGGGCTCTTTATGGCTACACCTTC.

The rearrangement joins TRBV5-1 to TRBJ2-3, with 7 positions matching TRBD2. Germline CDR1 SGHRS, CDR2 YFSETQ. Unmatched junction bases numbered 11, after V lost 2 bases and J lost 2 bases. This CDR3 comprises 17 residues. The CDR3 nucleotides are TGCGCCAGCAGCTTTAAGTGGGAGGGTGGGGCCACAGATACGCAGTATTTT. It specifies CASSFKWEGGATDTQYF.

The chain recombines TRBV30 with TRBJ1-2; D uncertain. The V gene's germline CDR1 is GTSNPN and CDR2 SVGIG (reference sequence). The ends were cut back, 1 base at V and 8 bases at J, with 8 bases in the middle. CDR3 length: 11 residues. Here the CDR3 DNA reads TGTGCCTGGAGTGATCGTGGCGGCTACACCTTC. Residues: CAWSDRGGYTF.

V is TRBV5-1 and J is TRBJ2-1, with 9 positions matching TRBD1. V was pared by 6 bases and J by 8 bases, with 6 bases of the junction left unmatched. The CDR3 spans 13 residues. Per germline, CDR1 SGHRS and CDR2 YFSETQ. Here the CDR3 reads CASTGQGWDEQFF. As DNA, the CDR3 is TGCGCCAGCACTGGACAGGGGTGGGATGAGCAGTTCTTC.

This chain joins TRBV6-4 and TRBJ1-4; perhaps TRBD1 as D (5 bases). There are 15 residues in the CDR3. Trimming took off 2 bases at V and 6 bases at J, with 13 bases between the two ends. The germline V gene has CDR1 MRHNA and CDR2 SNTAGT. The CDR3 DNA follows: TGTGCCAGCAGTGACCAGGGCGAGTGTGATGAAAAACTGTTTTTT. As protein: CASSDQGECDEKLFF.

The rearrangement links TRBV19 to TRBJ2-2; a weak D match, TRBD1 (6 bases). There are 13 residues in the CDR3. Trimming pared 6 bases from V and 5 bases from J, leaving 10 bases between. Germline CDR1 is LNHDA and CDR2 is SQIVND (reference sequence). Here the CDR3 reads CASRPQGTGELFF. CDR3 nucleotides: TGTGCCAGTAGGCCCCAGGGGACCGGGGAGCTGTTTTTT.

The chain carries TRBV29-1 and TRBJ2-1; D is unclear. V was shortened by 2 bases and J by 7 bases, with 21 bases between the two germline ends. The germline CDR1 and CDR2 sequences are SQVTM and ANQGSEA. CDR3 size: 16 residues. CDR3: CSVENRSQALLNEQFF. CDR3 in DNA: TGCAGCGTTGAAAATCGGTCGCAAGCTCTGTTGAATGAGCAGTTCTTC.